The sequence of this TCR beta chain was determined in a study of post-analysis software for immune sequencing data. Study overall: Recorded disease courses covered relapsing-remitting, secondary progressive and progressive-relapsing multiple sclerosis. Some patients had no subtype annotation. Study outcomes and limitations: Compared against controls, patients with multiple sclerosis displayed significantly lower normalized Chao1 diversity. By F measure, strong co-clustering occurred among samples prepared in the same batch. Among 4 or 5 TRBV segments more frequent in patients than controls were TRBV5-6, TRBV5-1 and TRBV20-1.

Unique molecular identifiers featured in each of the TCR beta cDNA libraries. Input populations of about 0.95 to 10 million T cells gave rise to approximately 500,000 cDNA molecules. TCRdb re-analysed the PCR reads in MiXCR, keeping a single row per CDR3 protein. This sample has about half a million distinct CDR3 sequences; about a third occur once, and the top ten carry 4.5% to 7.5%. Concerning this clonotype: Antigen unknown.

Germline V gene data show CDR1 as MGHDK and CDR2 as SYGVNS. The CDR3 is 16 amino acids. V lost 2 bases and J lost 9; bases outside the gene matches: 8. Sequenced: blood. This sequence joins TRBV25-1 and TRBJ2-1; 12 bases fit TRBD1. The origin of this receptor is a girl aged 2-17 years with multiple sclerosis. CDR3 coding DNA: TGTGCCAGCAGTGAACGCGGGACAGGGGGCAGGGGTGAGCAGTTCTTC. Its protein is CASSERGTGGRGEQFF.